A single sample gave rise to the 7 T cell receptor beta chains below, sequenced in a study of cytotoxic CD8 clonotypes in ibrutinib-treated CLL. Only in-frame clones appear in the TCRdb table, and some are missing; sequencing was by immunoSEQ multiplex PCR. Of some 130,000 clones detected, 80% to 90% appear once; the ten largest clones hold approximately 2%. The starting material was PBMCs, obtained after 24 months of ibrutinib treatment. These receptors were obtained from a human donor with chronic lymphocytic leukemia.

The rearrangement uses TRBV27 and TRBJ2-7, with D perhaps TRBD1 (6 bases). CDR1 and CDR2 from the germline V gene are MNHEY and SMNVEV (reference sequence). There are 15 residues in the CDR3. Trimming stripped 3 bases from V and 0 bases from J, with 12 bases between. Here the CDR3 reads CASSFQGQGSYEQYF. The CDR3 DNA reads as TGTGCCAGCAGTTTCCAGGGACAAGGCTCCTACGAGCAGTACTTC.

The chain combines TRBV28 with TRBJ2-6; a possible D gene is TRBD2 (5 bases). Germline lookup yields CDR1 MDHEN and CDR2 SYDVKM. The V gene lost 6 bases and the J gene lost 0 bases, with 15 bases spanning the gap. The CDR3 extends over 17 amino acids. For the CDR3, the DNA is TGTGCCAGCAGCCACGGCTGGGCGGGCTCTGGGGCCAACGTCCTGACTTTC. Protein: CASSHGWAGSGANVLTF.

The chain carries TRBV4-3 and TRBJ1-1, with D possibly TRBD1 on 6 matching bases. This CDR3 is built from 16 residues. With 4 bases removed from V and 1 base from J, the gap between germline ends came to 16 bases. Germline-derived CDR1 and CDR2 are LGHNA and YSLEER. The CDR3 bases are TGCGCCAGCAGCCGTGGCCAGGGGAGTGGGAACACTGAAGCTTTCTTT. It encodes CASSRGQGSGNTEAFF.

V is TRBV7-2 and J is TRBJ2-5; the D is unclear. V was shortened by 2 bases and J by 3 bases, with 13 bases between the two germline ends. CDR3 size: 15 residues. The V gene's germline CDR1 is SGHTA and CDR2 FQGNSA. CDR3 DNA: TGTGCCAGCAGCTTATTTCCAGGAATGGAAGAGACCCAGTACTTC. Amino acids: CASSLFPGMEETQYF.

V usage is TRBV6-6 and J usage is TRBJ1-3; a possible D gene is TRBD1 (6 bases). There are 16 residues in the CDR3. Trimming left V 5 bases short and J 0 bases short, with 14 bases between. Germline CDR1 reads MNHNY; CDR2 reads SVGAGI (reference sequence). CDR3 in DNA: TGTGCCAGCAGTCCCCTCCAGGGGACCTCTGGAAACACCATATATTTT. This translates into CASSPLQGTSGNTIYF.

This clone was seen a handful of times. J is TRBJ2-7 and V is TRBV2; D is unclear. CDR1 and CDR2 from the germline V gene are SNHLY and FYNNEI. The V and J ends lost 5 bases and 7 bases respectively, with 12 bases between them. CDR3 length: 12 amino acids. This CDR3 reads CASSTHGHEQYF. DNA for the CDR3: TGTGCCAGCAGTACCCACGGCCATGAGCAGTACTTC.

Here the CDR3 DNA reads TGCGCCAGCAGCCAAGTTTCGAGCGGGGGTGGGGATACGCAGTATTTT. Amino acids: CASSQVSSGGGDTQYF. This chain links TRBV4-3 with TRBJ2-3; 8 bases fit TRBD2. The CDR3 covers 16 residues. CDR1 is LGHNA, CDR2 YSLEER, per germline. Trimming cost V 1 base and J 6 bases; bases outside gene matches: 9.